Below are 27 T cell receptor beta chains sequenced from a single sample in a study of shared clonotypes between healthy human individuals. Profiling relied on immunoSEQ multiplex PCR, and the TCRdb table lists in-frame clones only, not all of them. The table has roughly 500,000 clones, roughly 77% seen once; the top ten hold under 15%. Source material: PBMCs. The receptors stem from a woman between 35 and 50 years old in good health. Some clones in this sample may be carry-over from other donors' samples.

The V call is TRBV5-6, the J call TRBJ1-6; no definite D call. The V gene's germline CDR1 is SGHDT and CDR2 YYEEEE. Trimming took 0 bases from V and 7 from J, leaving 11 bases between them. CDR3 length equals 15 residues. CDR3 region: CASSLVAVENSPLHF. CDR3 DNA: TGTGCCAGCAGCTTGGTTGCCGTCGAGAATTCACCCCTCCACTTT.

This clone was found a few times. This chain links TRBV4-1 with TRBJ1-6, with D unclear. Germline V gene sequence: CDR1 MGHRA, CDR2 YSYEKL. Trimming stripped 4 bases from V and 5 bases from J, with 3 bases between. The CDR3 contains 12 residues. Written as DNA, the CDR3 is TGCGCCAGCAGCCTTAATAATTCACCCCTCCACTTT. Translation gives CASSLNNSPLHF.

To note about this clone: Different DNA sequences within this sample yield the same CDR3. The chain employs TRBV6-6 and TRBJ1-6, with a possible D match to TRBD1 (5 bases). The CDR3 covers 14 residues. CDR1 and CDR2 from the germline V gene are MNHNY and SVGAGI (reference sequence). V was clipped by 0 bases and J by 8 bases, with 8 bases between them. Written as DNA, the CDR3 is TGTGCCAGCAGTTACTCGGGGGGAGATTCACCCCTCCACTTT. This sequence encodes CASSYSGGDSPLHF.

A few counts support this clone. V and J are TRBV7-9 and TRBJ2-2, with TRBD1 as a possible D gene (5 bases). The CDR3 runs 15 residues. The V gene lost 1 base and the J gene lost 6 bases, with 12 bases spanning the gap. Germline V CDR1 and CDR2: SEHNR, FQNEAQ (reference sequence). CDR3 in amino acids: CASSLDAVGAGELFF. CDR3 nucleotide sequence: TGTGCCAGCAGCTTAGATGCGGTAGGGGCCGGGGAGCTGTTTTTT. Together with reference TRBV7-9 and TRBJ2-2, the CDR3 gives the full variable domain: DTGVSQNPRHKITKRGQNVTFRCDPISEHNRLYWYRQTLGQGPEFLTYFQNEAQLEKSRLLSDRFSAERPKGSFSTLEIQRTEQGDSAMYLCASSLDAVGAGELFFGEGSRLTVL.

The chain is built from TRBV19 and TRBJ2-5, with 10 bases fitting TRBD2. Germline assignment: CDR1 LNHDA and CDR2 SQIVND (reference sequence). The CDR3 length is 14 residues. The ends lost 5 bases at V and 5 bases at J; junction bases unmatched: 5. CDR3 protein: CASSLKREGETQYF. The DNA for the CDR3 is TGTGCCAGTAGTCTCAAGCGGGAGGGGGAGACCCAGTACTTC.

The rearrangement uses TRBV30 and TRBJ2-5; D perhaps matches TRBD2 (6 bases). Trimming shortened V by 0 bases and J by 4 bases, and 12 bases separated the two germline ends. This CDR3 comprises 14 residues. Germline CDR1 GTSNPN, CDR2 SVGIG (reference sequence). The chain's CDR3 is CAWSVFGGGETQYF. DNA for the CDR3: TGTGCCTGGAGTGTATTTGGGGGAGGAGAGACCCAGTACTTC.

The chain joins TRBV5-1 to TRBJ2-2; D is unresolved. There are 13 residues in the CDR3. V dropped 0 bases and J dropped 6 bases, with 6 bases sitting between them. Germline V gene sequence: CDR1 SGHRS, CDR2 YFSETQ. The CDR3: CASSLDVAGELFF. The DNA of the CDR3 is TGCGCCAGCAGCTTGGATGTGGCCGGGGAGCTGTTTTTT.

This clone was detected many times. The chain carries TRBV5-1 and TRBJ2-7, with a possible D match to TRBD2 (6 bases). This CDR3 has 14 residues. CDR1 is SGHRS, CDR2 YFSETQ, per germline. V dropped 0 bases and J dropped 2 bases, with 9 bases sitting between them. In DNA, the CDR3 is TGCGCCAGCAGCTTGGCGGGAGATCCCTACGAGCAGTACTTC. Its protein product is CASSLAGDPYEQYF.

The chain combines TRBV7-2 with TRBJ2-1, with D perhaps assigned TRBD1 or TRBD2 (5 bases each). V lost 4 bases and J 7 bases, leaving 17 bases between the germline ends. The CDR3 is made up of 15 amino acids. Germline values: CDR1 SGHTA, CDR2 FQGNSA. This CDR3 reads CASSSYRDHKNEQFF. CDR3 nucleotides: TGTGCCAGCAGCTCCTACCGGGACCATAAAAATGAGCAGTTCTTC.

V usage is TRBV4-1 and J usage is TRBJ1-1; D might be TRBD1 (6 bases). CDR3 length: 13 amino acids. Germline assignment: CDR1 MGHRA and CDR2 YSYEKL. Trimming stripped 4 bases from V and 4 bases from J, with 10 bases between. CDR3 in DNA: TGCGCCAGCAGCCGAGGGGGATTCACTGAAGCTTTCTTT. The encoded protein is CASSRGGFTEAFF.

CDR3: CASSSKGDQPQHF. The CDR3 coding sequence is TGTGCCAGCAGCTCTAAGGGCGATCAGCCCCAGCATTTT. The rearrangement uses TRBV7-2 and TRBJ1-5, with D uncertain. The ends were cut back, 4 bases at V and 5 bases at J, with 9 bases in the middle. CDR3 length: 13 residues. Per germline, CDR1 SGHTA and CDR2 FQGNSA.

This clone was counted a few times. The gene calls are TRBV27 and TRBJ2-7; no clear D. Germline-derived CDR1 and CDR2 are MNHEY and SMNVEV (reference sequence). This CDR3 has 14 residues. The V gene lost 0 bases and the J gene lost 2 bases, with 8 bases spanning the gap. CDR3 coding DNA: TGTGCCAGCAGTTTATCGCGCGGCCCCTACGAGCAGTACTTC. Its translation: CASSLSRGPYEQYF.

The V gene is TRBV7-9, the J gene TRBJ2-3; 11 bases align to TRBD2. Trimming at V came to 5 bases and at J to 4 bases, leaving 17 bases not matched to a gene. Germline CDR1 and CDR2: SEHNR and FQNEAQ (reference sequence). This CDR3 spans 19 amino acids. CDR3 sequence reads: CASSARRIAGGPSSDTQYF. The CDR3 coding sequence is TGTGCCAGCAGCGCCCGGAGAATAGCGGGAGGGCCGTCATCAGATACGCAGTATTTT.

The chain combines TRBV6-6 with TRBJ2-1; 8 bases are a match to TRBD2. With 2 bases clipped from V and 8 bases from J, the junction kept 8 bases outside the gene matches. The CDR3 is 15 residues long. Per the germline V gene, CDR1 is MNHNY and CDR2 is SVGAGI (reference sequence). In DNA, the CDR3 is TGTGCCAGCAGTTACCCGGGACTAGGAGTCGATGAGCAGTTCTTC. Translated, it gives CASSYPGLGVDEQFF.

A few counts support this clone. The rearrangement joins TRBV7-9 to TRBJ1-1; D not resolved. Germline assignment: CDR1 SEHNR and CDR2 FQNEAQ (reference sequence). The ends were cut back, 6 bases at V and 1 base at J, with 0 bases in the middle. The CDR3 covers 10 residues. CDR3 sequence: CASRNTEAFF. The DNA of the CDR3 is TGTGCCAGCAGGAACACTGAAGCTTTCTTT.

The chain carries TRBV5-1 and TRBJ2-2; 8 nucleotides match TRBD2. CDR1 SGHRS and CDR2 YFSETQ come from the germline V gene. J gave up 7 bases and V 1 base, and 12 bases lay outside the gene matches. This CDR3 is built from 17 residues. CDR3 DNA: TGCGCCAGCAGCTTGTTAGCGGGATCGCAAGATGGCGGGGAGCTGTTTTTT. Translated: CASSLLAGSQDGGELFF.

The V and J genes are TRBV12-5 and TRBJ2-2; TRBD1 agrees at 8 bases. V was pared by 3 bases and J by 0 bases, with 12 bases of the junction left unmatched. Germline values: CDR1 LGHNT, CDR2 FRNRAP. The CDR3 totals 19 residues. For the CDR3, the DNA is TGTGCTAGTGGTTTAATTGTGACAGGGGCCAAGCCGAACACCGGGGAGCTGTTTTTT. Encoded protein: CASGLIVTGAKPNTGELFF.

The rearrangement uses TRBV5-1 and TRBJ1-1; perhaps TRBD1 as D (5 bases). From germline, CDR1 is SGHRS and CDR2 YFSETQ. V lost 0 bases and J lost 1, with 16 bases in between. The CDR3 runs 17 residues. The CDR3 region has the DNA TGCGCCAGCAGCTTGGCGGGACCGTTGTCAGGGAACACTGAAGCTTTCTTT. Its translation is CASSLAGPLSGNTEAFF.

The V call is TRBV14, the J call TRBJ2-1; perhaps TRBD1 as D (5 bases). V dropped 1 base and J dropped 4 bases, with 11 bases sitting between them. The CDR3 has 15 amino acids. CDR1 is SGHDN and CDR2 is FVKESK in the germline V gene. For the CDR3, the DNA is TGTGCCAGCAGCCAAGTGCAGGGATCATACAATGAGCAGTTCTTC. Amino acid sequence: CASSQVQGSYNEQFF.

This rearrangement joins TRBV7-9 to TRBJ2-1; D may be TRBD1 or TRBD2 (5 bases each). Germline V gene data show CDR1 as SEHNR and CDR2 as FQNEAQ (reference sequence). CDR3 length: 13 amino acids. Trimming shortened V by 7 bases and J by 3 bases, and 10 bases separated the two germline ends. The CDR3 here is CASKEGNYNEQFF. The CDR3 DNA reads TGTGCCAGCAAAGAGGGGAACTACAATGAGCAGTTCTTC.

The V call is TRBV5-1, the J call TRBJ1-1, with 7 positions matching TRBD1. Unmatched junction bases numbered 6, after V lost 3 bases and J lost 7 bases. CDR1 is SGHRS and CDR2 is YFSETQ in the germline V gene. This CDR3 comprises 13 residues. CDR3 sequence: CASSYGTADEAFF. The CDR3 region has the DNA TGCGCCAGCAGCTACGGGACAGCAGATGAAGCTTTCTTT.

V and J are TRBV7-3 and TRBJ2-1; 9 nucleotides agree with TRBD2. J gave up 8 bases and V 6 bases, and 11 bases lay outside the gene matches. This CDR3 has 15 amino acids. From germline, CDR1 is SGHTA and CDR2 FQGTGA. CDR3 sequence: CASSPGLALFDEQFF. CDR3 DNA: TGTGCCAGCAGTCCGGGACTAGCCTTATTTGATGAGCAGTTCTTC. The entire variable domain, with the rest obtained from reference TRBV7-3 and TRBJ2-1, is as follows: GAGVSQTPSNKVTEKGKYVELRCDPISGHTALYWYRQSLGQGPEFLIYFQGTGAADDSGLPNDRFFAVRPEGSVSTLKIQRTERGDSAVYLCASSPGLALFDEQFFGPGTRLTVL.

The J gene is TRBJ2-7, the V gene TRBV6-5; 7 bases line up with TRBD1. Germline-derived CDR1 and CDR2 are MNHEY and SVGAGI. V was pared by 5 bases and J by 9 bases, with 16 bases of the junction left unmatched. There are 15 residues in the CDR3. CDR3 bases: TGTGCCAGCAGTCCTCCGGGACAGACCCCCACCGTGCAGTACTTC. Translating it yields CASSPPGQTPTVQYF.

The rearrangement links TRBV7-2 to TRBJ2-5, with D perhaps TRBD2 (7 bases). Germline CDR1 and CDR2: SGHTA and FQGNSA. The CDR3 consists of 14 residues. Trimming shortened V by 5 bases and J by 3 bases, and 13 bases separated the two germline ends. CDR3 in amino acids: CASSPPGGEETQYF. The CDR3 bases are TGTGCCAGCAGCCCCCCGGGGGGCGAAGAGACCCAGTACTTC.

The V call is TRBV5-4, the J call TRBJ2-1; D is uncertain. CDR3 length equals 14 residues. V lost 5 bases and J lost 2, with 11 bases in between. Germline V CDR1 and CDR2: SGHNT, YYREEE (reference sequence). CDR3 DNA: TGTGCCAGCAGTTTATGGGCGGCCTACAATGAGCAGTTCTTC. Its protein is CASSLWAAYNEQFF. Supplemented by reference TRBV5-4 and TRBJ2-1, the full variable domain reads ETGVTQSPTHLIKTRGQQVTLRCSSQSGHNTVSWYQQALGQGPQFIFQYYREEENGRGNFPPRFSGLQFPNYSSELNVNALELDDSALYLCASSLWAAYNEQFFGPGTRLTVL.

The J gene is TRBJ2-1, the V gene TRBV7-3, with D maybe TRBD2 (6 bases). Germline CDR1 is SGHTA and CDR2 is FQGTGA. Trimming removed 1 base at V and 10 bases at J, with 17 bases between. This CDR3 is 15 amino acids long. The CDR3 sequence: CASSLNSGEGVEQFF. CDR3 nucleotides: TGTGCCAGCAGCTTAAATTCGGGGGAAGGGGTCGAGCAGTTCTTC.

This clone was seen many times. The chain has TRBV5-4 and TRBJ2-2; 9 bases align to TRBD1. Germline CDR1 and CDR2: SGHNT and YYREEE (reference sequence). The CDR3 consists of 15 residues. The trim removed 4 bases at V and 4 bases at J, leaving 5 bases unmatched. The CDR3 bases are TGTGCCAGCAGCCCGACAGGGGGGGTCACCGGGGAGCTGTTTTTT. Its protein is CASSPTGGVTGELFF.